A selection of T cell receptor beta chains follows, all from one sample in a study of blood T cell repertoires in COVID-19. TCRdb's copy holds only in-frame clones and misses some; the assay was immunoSEQ multiplex PCR. The sample holds 54,000 or so clones; around four fifths are singletons and the top ten take roughly 2%. Material: peripheral blood. The receptors stem from a woman aged 60 to 75 with acute or convalescent COVID-19. CDR3s include the opening cysteine and the closing phenylalanine or tryptophan. The D gene is left open where the match is weak. Not all rows give a size; the values are once, few, many and, for expanded clones, a class.

TRBV2	.	.	TRBJ1-1	TGTGCCAGCAGTGAAGGCAGTGAGGGCCCCTATGAAGCTTTCTTT	CASSEGSEGPYEAFF
TRBV7-6	.	.	TRBJ2-2	TGTGCCAGCAGCTTGAGCGGGGAGCTGTTTTTT	CASSLSGELFF
TRBV18	.	.	TRBJ1-1	TGTGCCAGCTCACCGGCAGGCTGGAAGAACACTGAAGCTTTCTTT	CASSPAGWKNTEAFF
TRBV20-1	.	.	TRBJ1-5	TGCAGTGCTAGTGGTCGGAGCAATCAGCCCCAGCATTTT	CSASGRSNQPQHF
TRBV10-2	.	once	TRBJ1-3	TGCGCCAGCAGTGCTGGCGGGGGGCGCGGAATCTCTGGAAACACCATATATTTT	CASSAGGGRGISGNTIYF
TRBV24-1	.	once	TRBJ2-7	TGTGCCACCAGTGACCCCTCGACAGCGACCTACGAGCAGTACTTC	CATSDPSTATYEQYF
TRBV7-8	TRBD2	.	TRBJ2-7	TGTGCCAGCAGCTCTGGACTAGCGGATACCTACGAGCAGTACTTC	CASSSGLADTYEQYF
TRBV25-1	.	few	TRBJ1-2	TGTGCCAGCAGTGCGGCGGGTAACTATGGCTACACCTTC	CASSAAGNYGYTF
TRBV7-8	.	.	TRBJ2-7	TGTGCCAGCAGCTTTGGGACTGGGGCCTACGAGCAGTACTTC	CASSFGTGAYEQYF
TRBV7-3	.	.	TRBJ2-6	TGTGCCAGCAGCTCAGGGGTTGGGGCCAACGTCCTGACTTTC	CASSSGVGANVLTF
TRBV30	.	.	TRBJ1-2	TGTGCCTGGAGTGGGGGCAGGGTAGGCTATGGCTACACCTTC	CAWSGGRVGYGYTF
TRBV24-1	.	.	TRBJ1-2	TGTGCCACCGAGGACAGTAACTATGGCTACACCTTC	CATEDSNYGYTF
TRBV6-4	TRBD1	.	TRBJ1-6	TGTGCCAGCAGTGACGAGGGCGACAGGGCCCTATCACCCCTCCACTTT	CASSDEGDRALSPLHF
TRBV11-2	.	few	TRBJ1-1	TGTGCCAGCAGCTTACTACTAGGGAGTCGCACTGAAGCTTTCTTT	CASSLLLGSRTEAFF
TRBV24-1	TRBD2	.	TRBJ2-1	TGTGCCACCAGTGATCCCCACGGACTAGCGGGGGGAAATCCTCGGCAGTTCTTC	CATSDPHGLAGGNPRQFF
TRBV15	.	once	TRBJ2-3	TGTGCCACCAGCATACAGGGAGATACGCAGTATTTT	CATSIQGDTQYF
TRBV27	TRBD2	.	TRBJ2-3	TGTGCCAGCAGGGACGGGGGGAGAAGGGCAGATACGCAGTATTTT	CASRDGGRRADTQYF
TRBV5-1	.	.	TRBJ1-4	TGCGCCAGCAGCTTTGGCGAAAAACTGTTTTTT	CASSFGEKLFF
TRBV27	.	.	TRBJ1-4	TGTGCCAGCAGTTTCCCTGGGGCGAATGAAAAACTGTTTTTT	CASSFPGANEKLFF
TRBV20-1	.	medium-sized	TRBJ1-3	TGCAGTGCTGATCAGGGAAACACCATATATTTT	CSADQGNTIYF
TRBV19	TRBD2	.	TRBJ2-5	TGTGCCAGTAGTGACGGGGGGAGGGGAGAGACCCAGTACTTC	CASSDGGRGETQYF
TRBV28	.	.	TRBJ1-1	TGTGCCAGCAGTTTTCAGAAGGAGGCGAATGAAGCTTTCTTT	CASSFQKEANEAFF
TRBV19	.	.	TRBJ1-5	TGTGCCAGCCGGCCCAACAGGGTTGTGGGTCAGCCCCAGCATTTT	CASRPNRVVGQPQHF
TRBV7-9	.	.	TRBJ1-2	TGTGCCAGCAGCTTTACAGGGTCAGAATATGGCTACACCTTC	CASSFTGSEYGYTF
TRBV19	TRBD1	few	TRBJ1-5	TGTGCCAGTAAGGACAGGGTAATTAATCAGCCCCAGCATTTT	CASKDRVINQPQHF
TRBV9	.	.	TRBJ2-5	TGTGCCAGCAGCCGGGGACTAGAGACCCAGTACTTC	CASSRGLETQYF
TRBV7-2	.	.	TRBJ1-5	TGTGCCAGCAGCGATAGAGGCGGCAATCAGCCCCAGCATTTT	CASSDRGGNQPQHF
TRBV7-6	TRBD2	few	TRBJ2-1	TGTGCCAGCAGCTTAGGGTCGACTAGCGGGAGCTGGAATGAGCAGTTCTTC	CASSLGSTSGSWNEQFF
TRBV28	.	.	TRBJ2-2	TGTGCCAGCAGCTCCGGTCACACCGGGGAGCTGTTTTTT	CASSSGHTGELFF
TRBV3-1/TRBV3-2	.	.	TRBJ2-7	TGTGCCAGCAGCCAACTTTACGAGCAGTACTTC	CASSQLYEQYF
TRBV19	TRBD1	once	TRBJ2-2	TGTGCCAGTAGTATCGGACAGGGGGGGACCGGGGAGCTGTTTTTT	CASSIGQGGTGELFF
TRBV7-8	TRBD2	.	TRBJ2-2	TGTGCCAGCAGCGGCCCCAGACGACTAGCGGGGGGACCCGGGGAGCTGTTTTTT	CASSGPRRLAGGPGELFF
TRBV4-2	.	once	TRBJ2-1	TGTGCCAGCAGCCAGGTACAGGGCGCCAGAGGCAATGAGCAGTTCTTC	CASSQVQGARGNEQFF
TRBV5-1	.	.	TRBJ1-1	TGCGCCAGCAGCCTGGTGGGGGCGAACACTGAAGCTTTCTTT	CASSLVGANTEAFF
TRBV28	TRBD1	.	TRBJ1-1	TGTGCCAGCAGTTCGGGACAGGGGAAAACTTTCTTT	CASSSGQGKTFF
TRBV2	.	.	TRBJ2-7	TGTGCCAGCGGTAACCTGATAGCTTCGGGAACCTACGAGCAGTACTTC	CASGNLIASGTYEQYF
TRBV15	.	.	TRBJ2-4	TGTGCCACCAGCGGGTCAGGGCCCAAAAACATTCAGTACTTC	CATSGSGPKNIQYF
TRBV30	TRBD1	.	TRBJ1-1	TGTGCCTGGAGCCCCAACCGCAAATTCCGGACAGGGGGCTGGACCACTGAAGCTTTCTTT	CAWSPNRKFRTGGWTTEAFF
TRBV30	.	.	TRBJ2-1	TGTGCCTGCTTTCGGGGAAGGAGCTCCTACAATGAGCAGTTCTTC	CACFRGRSSYNEQFF
TRBV6-1	.	.	TRBJ2-7	TGTGCCAGCAGTGAAGCCGTATCCGGGGTTTACGAGCAGTACTTC	CASSEAVSGVYEQYF
TRBV5-6	.	.	TRBJ2-7	TGTGCCAGCACCCTGACGGTGGCGGCGAACGAGCAGTACTTC	CASTLTVAANEQYF
TRBV28	TRBD2	.	TRBJ2-3	TGTGCCAGCAGCCCGCTGAGGCTAGCGGGGGGGCAAGATACGCAGTATTTT	CASSPLRLAGGQDTQYF
TRBV19	TRBD2	.	TRBJ2-7	TGTGCCACTGCGGGAGACGACTCCTACGAGCAGTACTTC	CATAGDDSYEQYF
TRBV28	.	.	TRBJ2-3	TGTGCCAGCAGTTCTACCCTAAGGGGTGGCACAGATACGCAGTATTTT	CASSSTLRGGTDTQYF
TRBV10-1	TRBD1	.	TRBJ2-7	TGCGCCAGCAGACAGGGGCGCTCCTACGAGCAGTACTTC	CASRQGRSYEQYF